This T cell receptor beta chain was sequenced during a study of blood T cells in healthy people across ages. Broader study findings: Across samples, TCR beta diversity tracked strongly with naive T cell percentage. There were more naive CD4+ cells and higher diversity in long-lived donors than in aged donors.

Concerning this clonotype: Its cognate antigen is unknown.

Then a second PCR, running about 6 to 12 cycles, was carried out with a sample-barcoded 5' primer and a J-beta primer mix. TCRdb called the 5' RACE reads again in MiXCR, with one record for every CDR3 protein. The sample consists of roughly 650,000 distinct CDR3 sequences, approximately 29% of them appearing once. This CDR3 spans 14 amino acids. Germline V gene lookup returns CDR1 MNHNS and CDR2 SASEGT. The V end lost 1 base, the J end lost 5 bases, and 11 bases lay between the germline ends. Material: blood. V is TRBV6-1 and J is TRBJ1-2, with no clear D. This clonotype originated in a woman older than 75 in good health. The DNA of the CDR3 is TGTGCCAGCAGTGAAGGCTGGACGGGATATGGCTACACCTTC. Translation gives CASSEGWTGYGYTF.